The 29 T cell receptor beta chains in this list originate from one sample, sequenced in a study of cytomegalovirus exposure and HLA in healthy donors. Amplification used 60 Vbeta primers and 13 Jbeta primers. The repertoire was sequenced with immunoSEQ multiplex PCR; TCRdb's copy has only in-frame clones and lacks some. Altogether tens of thousands of clones are present, roughly four fifths being singletons, with the ten largest covering about 7%. The sample was PBMCs. The receptors were sampled from a human donor in good health.

This chain connects TRBV15 to TRBJ2-5; unclear D gene. This CDR3 has 14 residues. V lost 0 bases to trimming and J lost 2 bases, with 7 bases between them. Germline CDR1 is LNHNV and CDR2 is YYDKDF (reference sequence). The CDR3 reads CATSRDSMQETQYF. The CDR3 DNA is TGTGCCACCAGCAGAGATTCTATGCAAGAGACCCAGTACTTC.

The V call is TRBV10-1, the J call TRBJ2-3, with 9 bases that match TRBD2. CDR3 size: 17 residues. V shed 3 bases, J shed 4 bases, and the junction held 11 bases outside the gene matches. The germline gives CDR1 WNHNN, CDR2 SYGVQD (reference sequence). The CDR3, as DNA: TGCGCCAGCAGTGATTCATGGCGGGGGGGCTCCCCAGATACGCAGTATTTT. Translating it yields CASSDSWRGGSPDTQYF.

As concerns this clone: The junction does not match germline at one end; this may be a read error. This sequence joins TRBV6-6 and TRBJ2-6; TRBD1 matches 7 bases. This CDR3 spans 16 amino acids. CDR1 is MNHNY and CDR2 is SVGAGI in the germline V gene (reference sequence). This CDR3 reads CASSRRQGNGANVPTF. CDR3 nucleotide sequence: TGTGCCAGCAGTCGTAGACAGGGCAATGGGGCCAACGTCCCGACTTTC.

As to this clone: Other DNA variants within this sample encode the same CDR3. The CDR3 protein is CSARLADTQYF. The CDR3 region has the DNA TGCAGTGCCAGACTAGCAGATACGCAGTATTTT. This chain uses TRBV20-1 with TRBJ2-3; D might be TRBD2 (6 bases). Trimming removed 6 bases at V and 4 bases at J, with 8 bases between. Germline V gives CDR1 DFQATT, CDR2 SNEGSKA (reference sequence). This CDR3 comprises 11 residues.

The genes are TRBV19 and TRBJ1-5; D is perhaps TRBD1 (6 bases). The ends were cut back, 7 bases at V and 0 bases at J, with 13 bases in the middle. The CDR3 runs 15 residues. Per the germline V gene, CDR1 is LNHDA and CDR2 is SQIVND (reference sequence). The chain's CDR3 is CASTRDTNSNQPQHF. The CDR3 nucleotides are TGTGCCAGTACCCGGGACACCAATAGCAATCAGCCCCAGCATTTT. Together with reference TRBV19 and TRBJ1-5, the CDR3 gives the full variable domain: DGGITQSPKYLFRKEGQNVTLSCEQNLNHDAMYWYRQDPGQGLRLIYYSQIVNDFQKGDIAEGYSVSREKKESFPLTVTSAQKNPTAFYLCASTRDTNSNQPQHFGDGTRLSIL.

This chain uses TRBV15 with TRBJ2-5; TRBD1 aligns across 8 bases. The CDR3 is 19 residues long. Germline V gives CDR1 LNHNV, CDR2 YYDKDF (reference sequence). V was pared by 2 bases and J by 5 bases, with 19 bases of the junction left unmatched. The CDR3 nucleotides are TGTGCCACCAGCAGATCCCTCCGAGGGGCAGGGGGCCGTTATGAGACCCAGTACTTC. It is translated as CATSRSLRGAGGRYETQYF.

The rearrangement uses TRBV7-3 and TRBJ1-5; maybe TRBD1 (6 bases). CDR1 is SGHTA, CDR2 FQGTGA, per germline. V lost 4 bases to trimming and J lost 6 bases, with 10 bases between them. The CDR3 has 13 residues. The CDR3 reads CASSSDRSQPQHF. As DNA, the CDR3 is TGTGCCAGCAGCTCCGACAGGTCTCAGCCCCAGCATTTT. Together with reference TRBV7-3 and TRBJ1-5, the CDR3 gives the full variable domain: GAGVSQTPSNKVTEKGKYVELRCDPISGHTALYWYRQSLGQGPEFLIYFQGTGAADDSGLPNDRFFAVRPEGSVSTLKIQRTERGDSAVYLCASSSDRSQPQHFGDGTRLSIL.

The chain recombines TRBV20-1 with TRBJ2-1, with TRBD2 as a possible D gene (6 bases). Deletions cut 6 bases from V and 6 bases from J, with 9 bases between. Germline values: CDR1 DFQATT, CDR2 SNEGSKA (reference sequence). The CDR3 has 11 residues. CDR3 DNA: TGCAGTGCAGGGACTTCCAATGAGCAGTTCTTC. This sequence encodes CSAGTSNEQFF.

The rearrangement links TRBV2 to TRBJ1-2; TRBD1 agrees at 7 bases. The germline gives CDR1 SNHLY, CDR2 FYNNEI. With V trimmed by 6 bases and J by 1 base, 8 bases remained unmatched. This CDR3 has 15 residues. The chain's CDR3 is CASSDRGQLNYGYTF. The CDR3, as DNA: TGTGCCAGCAGCGATCGGGGACAGCTTAACTATGGCTACACCTTC.

The V gene is TRBV29-1, the J gene TRBJ1-1, with a weak D call TRBD1 (6 bases). The germline CDR1 and CDR2 sequences are SQVTM and ANQGSEA. There are 13 residues in the CDR3. V gave up 2 bases and J gave up 10 bases, with 17 bases separating them. The CDR3 DNA sequence: TGCAGCGTTGAAAAACAGGGTTCAGACTCAGCTTTCTTT. Protein sequence: CSVEKQGSDSAFF.

This clone was detected only once. The V and J genes are TRBV19 and TRBJ1-5; D is unclear. The CDR3 has 14 residues. V was clipped by 3 bases and J by 7 bases, with 13 bases between them. The V gene's germline CDR1 is LNHDA and CDR2 SQIVND (reference sequence). CDR3 DNA: TGTGCCAGTAGTATTCGGGGTGCAAGGCAGCCCCAGCATTTT. Amino acids: CASSIRGARQPQHF.

The chain carries TRBV19 and TRBJ1-6; D remains unclear. The CDR3 has 14 amino acids. V was cut by 5 bases and J by 8 bases, with 13 bases left in between. Germline V gene data show CDR1 as LNHDA and CDR2 as SQIVND (reference sequence). DNA of the CDR3: TGTGCCAGTAGTGTGGAGGGTACTTATTCACCCCTCCACTTT. As protein: CASSVEGTYSPLHF. Supplemented by reference TRBV19 and TRBJ1-6, the full variable domain reads DGGITQSPKYLFRKEGQNVTLSCEQNLNHDAMYWYRQDPGQGLRLIYYSQIVNDFQKGDIAEGYSVSREKKESFPLTVTSAQKNPTAFYLCASSVEGTYSPLHFGNGTRLTVT.

This clone has a handful of counts. This sequence joins TRBV6-1 and TRBJ2-3; the match to TRBD2 covers 9 bases. Trimming at V came to 7 bases and at J to 6 bases, leaving 11 bases not matched to a gene. Germline lookup yields CDR1 MNHNS and CDR2 SASEGT. The CDR3 runs to 15 residues. CDR3 DNA: TGTGCCAGCAAGAACGGGCTAGCGGGGAGCGATACGCAGTATTTT. Encoded protein: CASKNGLAGSDTQYF.

The rearrangement joins TRBV2 to TRBJ2-5, with 13 nucleotides matching TRBD2. Looked up from germline, CDR1 is SNHLY and CDR2 is FYNNEI. The J segment lost 1 base and the V segment lost 6 bases, leaving 5 bases of the junction unmatched. The CDR3 extends over 16 amino acids. The CDR3 DNA is TGTGCCAGCAGGAAGACTAGCGGGAGGACCCAAGAGACCCAGTACTTC. Amino acid sequence: CASRKTSGRTQETQYF.

This clone was counted a single time. This chain connects TRBV28 to TRBJ2-2; D not certain. V shed 3 bases and J shed 2 bases, with 13 bases lying between them. Germline CDR1 is MDHEN and CDR2 is SYDVKM. CDR3 length: 16 amino acids. CDR3 residues: CASSFYNTENTGELFF. The CDR3, as DNA: TGTGCCAGCAGTTTTTATAACACAGAAAACACCGGGGAGCTGTTTTTT.

This chain connects TRBV19 to TRBJ2-3; possibly TRBD1 for D (5 bases). V lost 3 bases to trimming and J lost 0 bases, with 10 bases between them. The germline CDR1 and CDR2 sequences are LNHDA and SQIVND (reference sequence). The CDR3 has 15 amino acids. The CDR3 nucleotides read TGTGCCAGTAGTATGGGGCCATCTAGCACAGATACGCAGTATTTT. Translating it yields CASSMGPSSTDTQYF.

The V call is TRBV7-8, the J call TRBJ2-7, with 7 nucleotides matching TRBD1. The CDR3 loop spans 13 amino acids. Trimming at V came to 6 bases and at J to 3 bases, leaving 5 bases not matched to a gene. In germline, CDR1 is SGHVS, CDR2 FQNEAQ. CDR3 region: CASSGAGGYEQYF. The CDR3 DNA reads as TGTGCCAGCAGTGGGGCAGGGGGCTACGAGCAGTACTTC.

Note on this clone: Mismatch with germline at one junction end may stem from a read error. This sequence joins TRBV7-9 and TRBJ2-3; D unresolved. The CDR3 length is 12 residues. The germline gives CDR1 SEHNR, CDR2 FQNEAQ (reference sequence). Here the CDR3 reads CSSSLTGDTQYF. CDR3 DNA sequence: TGTTCCAGCAGCTTAACGGGAGATACGCAGTATTTT.

The rearrangement uses TRBV5-1 and TRBJ2-5; TRBD2 matches at 7 bases. With 4 bases clipped from V and 9 bases from J, the junction kept 12 bases outside the gene matches. CDR1 SGHRS and CDR2 YFSETQ come from the germline V gene. This CDR3 is built from 14 residues. CDR3 sequence (DNA): TGCGCCAGCAGCGATGGACTAGGATCCAGGGCCCAGTACTTC. This codes for CASSDGLGSRAQYF. The variable domain in full, with the rest retrieved from reference TRBV5-1 and TRBJ2-5, is KAGVTQTPRYLIKTRGQQVTLSCSPISGHRSVSWYQQTPGQGLQFLFEYFSETQRNKGNFPGRFSGRQFSNSRSEMNVSTLELGDSALYLCASSDGLGSRAQYFGPGTRLLVL.

The gene calls are TRBV6-6 and TRBJ1-1; D perhaps matches TRBD1 (5 bases). CDR3 size: 15 residues. Between the trimmed V and J ends, which lost 7 bases and 0 bases, there was a span of 15 bases. Germline V CDR1 and CDR2: MNHNY, SVGAGI (reference sequence). The CDR3 DNA follows: TGTGCCAGCACCACCCGTGCAGGGATGAACACTGAAGCTTTCTTT. It encodes CASTTRAGMNTEAFF.

This chain joins TRBV2 and TRBJ1-3; 8 bases map to TRBD1. Germline V CDR1 and CDR2: SNHLY, FYNNEI. The junction had 9 bases not matched to a gene; V was cut back by 8 bases and J by 3 bases. The CDR3 totals 15 residues. This CDR3 reads CASGDRGQGGNTIYF. The DNA for the CDR3 is TGTGCCAGCGGGGATCGAGGACAGGGTGGAAACACCATATATTTT.

The chain has TRBV29-1 and TRBJ2-1; 10 bases fit TRBD1. Germline CDR1 and CDR2: SQVTM and ANQGSEA. The CDR3 covers 18 residues. J was trimmed by 7 bases and V by 3 bases; bases with no gene match: 18. CDR3 amino acids: CSVEGPRQGASVRNEQFF. CDR3 DNA sequence: TGCAGCGTTGAGGGGCCTCGACAGGGGGCCAGTGTCAGAAATGAGCAGTTCTTC.

The J gene is TRBJ1-1, the V gene TRBV30; D ambiguous. The CDR3 sequence is 10 residues long. The V gene lost 8 bases and the J gene lost 11 bases, with 15 bases spanning the gap. Looked up from germline, CDR1 is GTSNPN and CDR2 is SVGIG (reference sequence). The CDR3: CAGQKTGAFF. In DNA, the CDR3 is TGTGCCGGCCAAAAGACCGGGGCTTTCTTT. The full variable domain, its missing parts supplied by reference TRBV30 and TRBJ1-1, is SQTIHQWPATLVQPVGSPLSLECTVEGTSNPNLYWYRQAAGRGLQLLFYSVGIGQISSEVPQNLSASRPQDRQFILSSKKLLLSDSGFYLCAGQKTGAFFGQGTRLTVV.

This chain connects TRBV2 to TRBJ2-3, with D unresolved. V was pared by 4 bases and J by 1 base, with 6 bases between. There are 13 residues in the CDR3. Per germline, CDR1 SNHLY and CDR2 FYNNEI. CDR3 in DNA: TGTGCCAGCAGTGGACTCGGCACAGATACGCAGTATTTT. Translated: CASSGLGTDTQYF.

The chain links TRBV7-2 to TRBJ2-1; the match to TRBD2 covers 11 bases. CDR1 and CDR2 from the germline V gene are SGHTA and FQGNSA. The junction had 4 bases not matched to a gene; V was cut back by 1 base and J by 8 bases. The CDR3 loop spans 15 amino acids. Written as DNA, the CDR3 is TGTGCCAGCAGCTTAGTTAGCGGGGGGGCGGATGAGCAGTTCTTC. This sequence encodes CASSLVSGGADEQFF. The whole variable domain, filled in from reference TRBV7-2 and TRBJ2-1, reads GAGVSQSPSNKVTEKGKDVELRCDPISGHTALYWYRQSLGQGLEFLIYFQGNSAPDKSGLPSDRFSAERTGGSVSTLTIQRTQQEDSAVYLCASSLVSGGADEQFFGPGTRLTVL.

V usage is TRBV5-3 and J usage is TRBJ2-3, with 7 bases lining up with TRBD1. TRBV5-3 is an ORF, with its function uncertain. The CDR3 is 16 amino acids. V shed 4 bases, J shed 0 bases, and the junction held 8 bases outside the gene matches. DNA for the CDR3: TGTGCCAGAAGCGACGGACAGGACACTAGCACAGATACGCAGTATTTT. Its translation is CARSDGQDTSTDTQYF.

The rearrangement links TRBV2 to TRBJ1-5, with 10 bases that match TRBD1. V shed 6 bases, J shed 4 bases, and the junction held 6 bases outside the gene matches. This CDR3 has 15 residues. CDR1 is SNHLY and CDR2 is FYNNEI in the germline V gene. The CDR3 is CASSLGQGMNQPQHF. DNA of the CDR3: TGTGCCAGCAGCCTGGGACAGGGGATGAATCAGCCCCAGCATTTT.

The chain links TRBV7-3 to TRBJ1-1; D unclear. Germline V gene sequence: CDR1 SGHTA, CDR2 FQGTGA. This CDR3 has 13 amino acids. With 1 base removed from V and 6 bases from J, the gap between germline ends came to 9 bases. Here the CDR3 reads CASSLSGVAEAFF. Here the CDR3 DNA reads TGTGCCAGCAGCTTAAGCGGCGTCGCTGAAGCTTTCTTT.

This clone occurred a few times. This chain connects TRBV19 to TRBJ1-5; D gene unclear. Looked up from germline, CDR1 is LNHDA and CDR2 is SQIVND (reference sequence). V lost 3 bases, J lost 2 bases, and 17 bases lay in between. The CDR3 runs 17 residues. For the CDR3, the DNA is TGTGCCAGTAGTATGTCCCCGAGGATGGGTGGCAATCAGCCCCAGCATTTT. It specifies CASSMSPRMGGNQPQHF.